Reported below is one TCR beta chain. This CDR3 is also generated by other DNA sequences in the sample. The data originate from a study of control samples from healthy donors and cancer patients. The germline gives CDR1 KGHSH, CDR2 LQKENI. The length of the CDR3 is 14 residues. V was shortened by 1 base and J by 1 base, with 7 bases between the two germline ends. Sequenced by immunoSEQ multiplex PCR; TCRdb stores in-frame clones only, minus some. The sample has 100,000 to 120,000 clones, around 87% seen once. This chain uses TRBV18 with TRBJ1-1, with D perhaps TRBD1 (5 bases). Sequencing used PBMCs. This clonotype was sampled from a woman aged 60-70 years with lung cancer. The DNA of the CDR3 is TGTGCCAGCTCACCACAGGGGAGGAACACTGAAGCTTTCTTT. Translating gives CASSPQGRNTEAFF.